Below, 15 T cell receptor beta chains from the same sample are listed, as sequenced in a study of brain T cells in children with intractable seizures (dated by TCRdb to the early 2020s). Receptor amplification or capture employed the immunoSEQ multiplex PCR assay. The table comes from immuneACCESS by way of TCRdb, which keeps in-frame sequences with V and J called. Part of the clones is missing from these tables; in studies checked, under half for an unresolved V gene and the rest for unknown reasons. This sample comprises 340,000 or so clones, 93% of them detected only once. Together, the top ten hold around 6% of the sample. Read against the paper, the sample's time point label means: blood from clinic visit 5 months post-surgery; TSC patient then seizure free. The source material was peripheral blood, sampled approximately 5 months after surgery. The source of these receptors is a boy under two years old with tuberous sclerosis and intractable seizures.

CDR3 in DNA: TGTGCCAGCAGCCCTGGGAAGTGGGGAATGAACACTGAAGCTTTCTTT. It codes for CASSPGKWGMNTEAFF. The chain uses TRBV28 and TRBJ1-1; no definite D call. CDR1 and CDR2 from the germline V gene are MDHEN and SYDVKM. The CDR3 totals 16 residues. Trimming shortened V by 6 bases and J by 0 bases, and 17 bases separated the two germline ends.

This clone has only a few counts. The chain links TRBV20-1 to TRBJ1-5, with D unclear. Germline CDR1 DFQATT, CDR2 SNEGSKA (reference sequence). The V end lost 3 bases, the J end lost 0 bases, and 9 bases lay between the germline ends. The CDR3 runs to 14 residues. This CDR3 is CSASSGDSNQPQHF. DNA of the CDR3: TGCAGTGCTAGTAGCGGAGATAGCAATCAGCCCCAGCATTTT.

The V gene is TRBV5-1, the J gene TRBJ1-1; a weak D match, TRBD1 (5 bases). The germline V and J ends were trimmed by 4 bases and 1 base, with 14 bases remaining between them. This CDR3 spans 15 amino acids. CDR1 and CDR2 (germline): SGHRS, YFSETQ. CDR3 DNA: TGCGCCAGCAGCCCCAGGGAGGGTCCGAACACTGAAGCTTTCTTT. It yields the protein CASSPREGPNTEAFF.

The V call is TRBV6-5, the J call TRBJ2-7, with 10 bases identical to TRBD1. The germline CDR1 and CDR2 sequences are MNHEY and SVGAGI. Germline trimming cut 6 bases from V and 4 bases from J; bases unmatched to any gene: 6. The CDR3 loop spans 14 amino acids. CDR3 DNA sequence: TGTGCCAGCAGGTGGGGACAGGGGATGTACGAGCAGTACTTC. Encoded protein: CASRWGQGMYEQYF.

The chain uses TRBV6-2 or TRBV6-3 and TRBJ2-7, with 10 bases matching TRBD2. The CDR3 contains 16 residues. CDR1 MNHEY and CDR2 SVGEGT come from the germline V gene. Losses at the gene ends were 5 bases for V and 1 base for J; bases not matched to a gene: 8. The CDR3: CASSIASSGSSYEQYF. Written as DNA, the CDR3 is TGTGCCAGCAGTATCGCTTCTAGCGGGAGTTCCTACGAGCAGTACTTC.

The chain links TRBV14 to TRBJ1-2, with 10 bases lining up with TRBD1. The CDR3 is 14 residues long. Germline V lookup: CDR1 SGHDN, CDR2 FVKESK. V was clipped by 4 bases and J by 4 bases; unmatched bases: 3. DNA of the CDR3: TGTGCCAGCAGCCCAGGACAGGGGGGCTATGGCTACACCTTC. Protein product: CASSPGQGGYGYTF.

The chain combines TRBV29-1 with TRBJ2-1; no clear D gene. V shed 1 base and J shed 10 bases, with 11 bases lying between them. The CDR3 extends over 12 amino acids. Per germline, CDR1 SQVTM and CDR2 ANQGSEA. CDR3 nucleotides: TGCAGCGTTGAAGGCGCGCAGACAGAGCAGTTCTTC. This codes for CSVEGAQTEQFF.

V and J are TRBV3-1 (or the pseudogene TRBV3-2) and TRBJ2-5; 13 bases map to TRBD2. The ends lost 5 bases at V and 4 bases at J; junction bases unmatched: 4. Per the germline V gene, CDR1 is LGHDT and CDR2 is YNNKEL (reference sequence). The CDR3 loop spans 15 amino acids. The CDR3 here is CASSKGLAGVETQYF. CDR3 in DNA: TGTGCCAGCAGCAAAGGACTAGCGGGGGTAGAGACCCAGTACTTC.

The J gene is TRBJ2-7, the V gene TRBV4-2; the D gene could be TRBD1 or TRBD2 (5 bases each). CDR3 size: 16 residues. CDR1 and CDR2 from the germline V gene are LGHNA and YNFKEQ. Trimming removed 1 base at V and 6 bases at J, with 19 bases between. In DNA form, the CDR3 reads TGTGCCAGCAGCCAAGGGGGCCGAGGGACGTCGGGCGAGCAGTACTTC. This codes for CASSQGGRGTSGEQYF.

The chain joins TRBV11-2 to TRBJ2-3; 9 bases fit TRBD2. The germline V gene has CDR1 SGHAT and CDR2 FQNNGV. V trimming: 5 bases; J trimming: 8 bases; junction bases outside the gene matches: 2. The CDR3 has 12 amino acids. CDR3 protein: CASSVGLATQYF. The CDR3 DNA is TGTGCCAGCAGCGTGGGACTAGCTACGCAGTATTTT.

The J gene is TRBJ2-7, the V gene TRBV6-5; 8 nucleotides align to TRBD1. V gave up 6 bases and J gave up 0 bases; unmatched junction bases: 4. The germline V gene has CDR1 MNHEY and CDR2 SVGAGI. CDR3 length: 14 amino acids. The CDR3, as DNA: TGTGCCAGCAGCGGACAGGGTTCCTCCTACGAGCAGTACTTC. Its protein product is CASSGQGSSYEQYF.

This sequence joins TRBV11-3 and TRBJ2-1; 7 bases are shared with TRBD2. V gave up 3 bases and J gave up 3 bases; unmatched junction bases: 5. CDR1 is SGHNT, CDR2 YENEEA, per germline. The CDR3 loop spans 15 amino acids. CDR3 in DNA: TGTGCCAGCAGCTTGGGAGGGGACGGCTACAATGAGCAGTTCTTC. Translated, it gives CASSLGGDGYNEQFF.

This chain links TRBV24-1 with TRBJ1-6, with a possible D match to TRBD1 (5 bases). The CDR3 loop spans 16 amino acids. The V and J ends lost 2 bases and 0 bases respectively, with 7 bases between them. Germline assignment: CDR1 KGHDR and CDR2 SFDVKD. DNA for the CDR3: TGTGCCACCAGTGATTCGGGACTCTCCTATAATTCACCCCTCCACTTT. This encodes CATSDSGLSYNSPLHF.

This sequence joins TRBV7-3 and TRBJ2-1; 8 positions agree with TRBD2. The length of the CDR3 is 16 residues. The germline V gene encodes CDR1 SGHTA and CDR2 FQGTGA. Trimming took 5 bases from V and 4 from J; bases not matched to a gene: 10. The CDR3: CASSQGRLARYNEQFF. The CDR3 DNA reads TGTGCCAGCAGCCAAGGGCGACTAGCGAGATACAATGAGCAGTTCTTC.

The chain combines TRBV21-1 with TRBJ2-5; the table's D call, TRBD1, was not checked against the DNA. TRBV21-1 is a listed pseudogene. The CDR3 is made up of 15 amino acids. CDR3 residues: CASSYRDRLRETQYF. The CDR3 region has the DNA TGTGCCAGCAGCTACCGGGACAGGTTACGGGAGACCCAGTACTTC.